The source of this T cell receptor beta chain is a study of response to subunit inactivated influenza vaccine. Per the germline V gene, CDR1 is KGHDR and CDR2 is SFDVKD. Trimming stripped 11 bases from V and 6 bases from J, with 20 bases between. This CDR3 spans 14 amino acids. MiXCR was run by TCRdb on the RT-PCR reads, yielding one entry per CDR3 protein. The top ten hold 7.5% to 8% of the sample, which has roughly 630,000 distinct CDR3 sequences, 14% seen once. The V and J genes are TRBV24-1 and TRBJ2-3; D possibly corresponds to TRBD1 (6 bases). This material consisted of PBMCs from blood, taken roughly 15 days before vaccination. The receptor's source is a man between 45 and 60 years old who received an inactivated influenza vaccine. The CDR3 loop reads CAISPGAFRDTQYF. DNA for the CDR3: TGTGCCATCAGCCCAGGGGCATTTAGGGATACGCAGTATTTT.